These 32 T cell receptor beta chains came from one sample sequenced in a study of blood T cells in healthy people across ages. A sample-barcoded 5' primer and a J-beta primer mix were used in a second PCR of about 7 to 11 cycles. TCRdb used MiXCR to reprocess the 5' RACE reads, holding one entry per CDR3 protein. The sample shows hundreds of thousands of distinct CDR3 sequences, 40% to 50% of them seen only once. Sample: blood. The receptors shown here come from a man older than 75 in good health.

The V call is TRBV18, the J call TRBJ1-6; 8 positions match TRBD1. CDR1 and CDR2 from the germline V gene are KGHSH and LQKENI. This CDR3 has 15 amino acids. V shed 1 base and J 7 bases; nucleotides not matched to a gene: 3. In nucleotides, the CDR3 is TGTGCCAGCTCACCACTACAGGGGGTAAATTCACCCCTCCACTTT. It is translated as CASSPLQGVNSPLHF.

This sequence joins TRBV7-2 and TRBJ1-1, with D maybe TRBD1 (6 bases). CDR3 length equals 13 residues. V lost 7 bases and J lost 5, with 14 bases in between. Germline loops: CDR1 SGHTA, CDR2 FQGNSA. The CDR3 region is CASTSRGRTEAFF. CDR3 sequence (DNA): TGTGCCAGCACCTCTCGGGGGCGGACTGAAGCTTTCTTT.

This clonotype was seen only a few times. The V gene is TRBV6-5, the J gene TRBJ2-1, with D possibly TRBD2 on 6 matching bases. The CDR3 totals 15 residues. The V and J ends lost 2 bases and 4 bases respectively, with 12 bases between them. Germline V gene data show CDR1 as MNHEY and CDR2 as SVGAGI. For the CDR3, the DNA is TGTGCCAGCAGTTACGCGGCTAGCGTATACAATGAGCAGTTCTTC. Translating it yields CASSYAASVYNEQFF.

This chain joins TRBV7-2 and TRBJ2-7; TRBD1 is a possible D gene (5 bases). The CDR3 contains 15 residues. Germline V gene data show CDR1 as SGHTA and CDR2 as FQGNSA. Trimming took off 4 bases at V and 0 bases at J, with 13 bases between the two ends. The CDR3 coding sequence is TGTGCCAGCAGCTCCGACAGATTCAGCTCCTACGAGCAGTACTTC. Amino acid sequence: CASSSDRFSSYEQYF.

CDR3 residues: CASSRGATEAFF. As DNA, the CDR3 is TGTGCCAGCAGCCGGGGGGCCACTGAAGCTTTCTTT. This chain connects TRBV25-1 to TRBJ1-1, with a tentative D call TRBD1 (6 bases). The CDR3 is 12 residues long. Germline V gives CDR1 MGHDK, CDR2 SYGVNS. Trimming shortened V by 6 bases and J by 4 bases, and 9 bases separated the two germline ends. The whole variable domain, remainder taken from reference TRBV25-1 and TRBJ1-1, is EADIYQTPRYLVIGTGKKITLECSQTMGHDKMYWYQQDPGMELHLIHYSYGVNSTEKGDLSSESTVSRIRTEHFPLTLESARPSHTSQYLCASSRGATEAFFGQGTRLTVV.

The chain is built from TRBV21-1 and TRBJ2-5. TRBV21-1 is a pseudogene locus. CDR3 size: 14 residues. CDR3 coding DNA: TGTGCCAGCAGCAAAGACGGCAGACAAGAGACCCAGTACTTC. As protein: CASSKDGRQETQYF.

The V and J genes are TRBV20-1 and TRBJ2-6; D gene uncertain. The V gene's germline CDR1 is DFQATT and CDR2 SNEGSKA (reference sequence). CDR3 length: 18 amino acids. V lost 3 bases and J lost 0, with 18 bases in between. This chain's CDR3 is CSARVASLPLSGANVLTF. CDR3 sequence (DNA): TGCAGTGCTAGGGTGGCCAGCCTACCCCTCTCTGGGGCCAACGTCCTGACTTTC.

The chain couples TRBV20-1 to TRBJ1-2; the match to TRBD1 covers 9 bases. Germline values: CDR1 DFQATT, CDR2 SNEGSKA (reference sequence). V dropped 5 bases and J dropped 4; count of bases not matched to a gene: 11. This CDR3 has 15 residues. The chain's CDR3 is CSASRTGARGYGYTF. The DNA of the CDR3 is TGCAGTGCTTCTCGGACAGGGGCTCGGGGCTATGGCTACACCTTC.

The chain joins TRBV20-1 to TRBJ2-5, with a tentative D call TRBD1 (6 bases). CDR1 and CDR2 from the germline V gene are DFQATT and SNEGSKA (reference sequence). The CDR3 consists of 12 residues. Trimming took off 2 bases at V and 9 bases at J, with 13 bases between the two ends. The CDR3 is CSARSGDIAQYF. The DNA of the CDR3 is TGCAGTGCTAGAAGTGGGGACATAGCCCAGTACTTC.

This chain connects TRBV7-2 to TRBJ1-1; TRBD1 aligns across 7 bases. This CDR3 has 15 amino acids. V shed 5 bases and J 1 base; nucleotides not matched to a gene: 7. Germline V gene sequence: CDR1 SGHTA, CDR2 FQGNSA. DNA of the CDR3: TGTGCCAGCAGCCGCCAGGGACAGACGAACACTGAAGCTTTCTTT. Its translation is CASSRQGQTNTEAFF.

This clonotype was counted between two and nine times. V and J are TRBV12-3 or TRBV12-4 and TRBJ2-5; no definite D call. V lost 3 bases and J lost 2, with 7 bases in between. This CDR3 spans 13 amino acids. CDR3 residues: CASSFQKQETQYF. CDR3 in DNA: TGTGCCAGCAGTTTCCAGAAGCAAGAGACCCAGTACTTC.

The chain is built from TRBV6-2 or TRBV6-3 and TRBJ2-5; 7 bases align to TRBD1. Judging by the DNA end, TRBJ2-7 fits better; the J call may be wrong. The CDR3 has 14 amino acids. Germline CDR1 and CDR2: MNHEY and SVGEGT. DNA of the CDR3: TGTGCCAGCAGTTGGCAGACAGGGTCCTACGAGCAGTACTTC. Translating gives CASSWQTGSYEQYF.

This chain connects TRBV3-1 to TRBJ1-1, with D tentatively TRBD1 (6 bases). The V gene lost 4 bases and the J gene lost 7 bases, with 13 bases spanning the gap. Germline V gene lookup returns CDR1 LGHDT and CDR2 YNNKEL (reference sequence). This CDR3 is 13 amino acids long. CDR3 region: CASSRGGQLEAFF. DNA of the CDR3: TGTGCCAGCAGCCGGGGGGGGCAGCTTGAAGCTTTCTTT. Filled out from reference TRBV3-1 and TRBJ1-1, the complete variable domain reads DTAVSQTPKYLVTQMGNDKSIKCEQNLGHDTMYWYKQDSKKFLKIMFSYNNKELIINETVPNRFSPKSPDKAHLNLHINSLELGDSAVYFCASSRGGQLEAFFGQGTRLTVV.

This clonotype was seen a few times. The V call is TRBV7-9, the J call TRBJ2-7; unclear D gene. The last part of the DNA fits TRBJ2-5 better; the J call may be wrong. This CDR3 is 14 amino acids long. CDR1 is SEHNR and CDR2 is FQNEAQ in the germline V gene (reference sequence). CDR3 in amino acids: CASSLELLAETQYF. Here the CDR3 DNA reads TGTGCCAGCAGCTTGGAACTTTTAGCAGAGACCCAGTACTTC.

This clonotype has only a few counts. This chain joins TRBV6-5 and TRBJ1-4; TRBD1 is a possible D gene (5 bases). Germline CDR1 is MNHEY and CDR2 is SVGAGI. The CDR3 is made up of 15 amino acids. V was shortened by 2 bases and J by 4 bases, with 11 bases between the two germline ends. CDR3 nucleotide sequence: TGTGCCAGCAGTTACGCGACAGAGTATAATGAAAAACTGTTTTTT. Its protein product is CASSYATEYNEKLFF.

The rearrangement links TRBV6-1 to TRBJ2-3, with TRBD2 as a possible D gene (5 bases). CDR3 length: 13 residues. Trimming removed 7 bases from V and 5 bases from J, with 13 bases in between. Germline CDR1 and CDR2: MNHNS and SASEGT. This CDR3 reads CASTRTGVDTQYF. DNA for the CDR3: TGTGCCAGCACCAGAACCGGGGTAGATACGCAGTATTTT.

This clonotype was seen repeatedly, ten times or more. This chain connects TRBV6-5 to TRBJ2-5, with TRBD2 as a possible D gene (5 bases). In germline, CDR1 is MNHEY, CDR2 SVGAGI. The CDR3 has 13 residues. The germline V and J ends were trimmed by 10 bases and 1 base, with 13 bases remaining between them. Here the CDR3 DNA reads TGTGCCACCAAGCGGAACAGCCAAGAGACCCAGTACTTC. Its protein is CATKRNSQETQYF.

This clonotype was detected only once. The V and J genes are TRBV3-1 and TRBJ2-4; D may match TRBD1 or TRBD2 (6 bases each). This CDR3 region has 15 residues. The ends were cut back, 0 bases at V and 8 bases at J, with 14 bases in the middle. CDR1 and CDR2 from the germline V gene are LGHDT and YNNKEL (reference sequence). In DNA form, the CDR3 reads TGTGCCAGCAGCCAAGATGTGGGGGGCCGGGACATTCAGTACTTC. Encoded protein: CASSQDVGGRDIQYF. The whole variable domain, remainder taken from reference TRBV3-1 and TRBJ2-4, is DTAVSQTPKYLVTQMGNDKSIKCEQNLGHDTMYWYKQDSKKFLKIMFSYNNKELIINETVPNRFSPKSPDKAHLNLHINSLELGDSAVYFCASSQDVGGRDIQYFGAGTRLSVL.

The rearrangement links TRBV2 to TRBJ1-5; D is undetermined. V was shortened by 2 bases and J by 2 bases, with 7 bases between the two germline ends. Germline values: CDR1 SNHLY, CDR2 FYNNEI. The CDR3 is made up of 14 amino acids. CDR3 nucleotides: TGTGCCAGCAGTGAAAGATTGGGCAATCAGCCCCAGCATTTT. Residues: CASSERLGNQPQHF.

In DNA form, the CDR3 reads TGTGCCAGCAGCTTAGGTGGGTCGGGAGCAGGATATCAGCCCCAGCATTTT. This encodes CASSLGGSGAGYQPQHF. The chain combines TRBV7-2 with TRBJ1-5; the D is unclear. Germline CDR1 SGHTA, CDR2 FQGNSA. The CDR3 sequence is 17 residues long. V was clipped by 1 base and J by 5 bases, with 18 bases between them.

This rearrangement joins TRBV7-2 to TRBJ2-7, with 7 positions matching TRBD2. The junction had 8 bases not matched to a gene; V was cut back by 7 bases and J by 2 bases. This CDR3 is 14 amino acids long. The germline V gene encodes CDR1 SGHTA and CDR2 FQGNSA. The CDR3: CASTAGVVAYEQYF. In nucleotides, the CDR3 is TGTGCCAGCACGGCGGGAGTCGTCGCCTACGAGCAGTACTTC.

At least ten counts were recorded for this clonotype. J is TRBJ2-3 and V is TRBV7-3; D is undetermined. The V and J ends lost 3 bases and 2 bases respectively, with 3 bases between them. Germline CDR1 SGHTA, CDR2 FQGTGA. CDR3 length equals 12 residues. The CDR3 nucleotides read TGTGCCAGCAGCTTCAACACAGATACGCAGTATTTT. Translating it yields CASSFNTDTQYF. The full variable domain, in which reference TRBV7-3 and TRBJ2-3 provide the parts outside the CDR3, is GAGVSQTPSNKVTEKGKYVELRCDPISGHTALYWYRQSLGQGPEFLIYFQGTGAADDSGLPNDRFFAVRPEGSVSTLKIQRTERGDSAVYLCASSFNTDTQYFGPGTRLTVL.

In this sample, this clonotype turned up a few times. This rearrangement joins TRBV5-1 to TRBJ2-1; 12 positions match TRBD2. J lost 6 bases, V lost 4 bases, and 8 bases had no gene match. Germline values: CDR1 SGHRS, CDR2 YFSETQ. This CDR3 is 16 amino acids long. The CDR3 reads CASSPPGLAGINEQFF. Written as DNA, the CDR3 is TGCGCCAGCAGCCCGCCTGGACTAGCGGGGATCAATGAGCAGTTCTTC.

This clonotype has a single count. This chain connects TRBV20-1 to TRBJ1-6; a weak D match, TRBD1 (6 bases). The CDR3 runs 14 residues. Per germline, CDR1 DFQATT and CDR2 SNEGSKA (reference sequence). V lost 6 bases and J lost 9, with 18 bases in between. The CDR3: CSASPGGSSSPLHF. CDR3 bases: TGCAGTGCCAGCCCCGGGGGCTCAAGTTCACCCCTCCACTTT.

The chain links TRBV29-1 to TRBJ2-1; TRBD2 aligns across 14 bases. CDR3 length: 16 amino acids. The ends lost 3 bases at V and 10 bases at J; junction bases unmatched: 11. The germline gives CDR1 SQVTM, CDR2 ANQGSEA. CDR3 sequence reads: CSVDVPGLAGEGEQFF. The CDR3 DNA reads as TGCAGCGTTGATGTTCCGGGACTAGCGGGAGAAGGGGAGCAGTTCTTC.

This clonotype turned up a few times. V and J are TRBV2 and TRBJ2-5, with D perhaps given as TRBD1 or TRBD2 (5 bases each). The end of the DNA fits TRBJ2-7 better, so the J call may be wrong. Per the germline V gene, CDR1 is SNHLY and CDR2 is FYNNEI. The CDR3 has 13 amino acids. The CDR3 is CASTRDPLYEQYF. The CDR3 bases are TGTGCCAGCACCCGGGACCCTTTATACGAGCAGTACTTC.

This clonotype was observed a handful of times. The CDR3 sequence: CASSPHPPSGQRVDTQYF. The CDR3 nucleotides read TGTGCCAGCAGCCCCCATCCCCCGTCAGGCCAACGGGTAGATACGCAGTATTTT. The chain employs TRBV7-3 and TRBJ2-3; D is undetermined. The V gene lost 5 bases and the J gene lost 5 bases, with 26 bases spanning the gap. Looked up from germline, CDR1 is SGHTA and CDR2 is FQGTGA. This CDR3 is built from 18 residues.

This clonotype was seen more than once but under ten times. A much larger clone lies one base from this, so it may be a read error. This chain connects TRBV6-5 to TRBJ2-1; D gene unclear. The DNA end lines up better with TRBJ2-7; the J call may be wrong. The CDR3 has 13 amino acids. The germline CDR1 and CDR2 sequences are MNHEY and SVGAGI. The CDR3, as DNA: TGTGCCAGCCGGCGGACCTCCTACAATGAGCAGTACTTC. Translated: CASRRTSYNEQYF.

This sequence joins TRBV7-9 and TRBJ1-4, with TRBD1 as a possible D gene (5 bases). Germline values: CDR1 SEHNR, CDR2 FQNEAQ (reference sequence). Trimming removed 5 bases from V and 3 bases from J, with 16 bases in between. CDR3 length: 16 amino acids. CDR3 coding DNA: TGTGCCAGCAGCCATGCTGCGGGGGTGGCTAATGAAAAACTGTTTTTT. Amino acids: CASSHAAGVANEKLFF.

The chain uses TRBV10-3 and TRBJ1-1; maybe TRBD1 (5 bases). V lost 6 bases, J lost 3 bases, and 17 bases lay in between. This CDR3 is 15 amino acids long. The germline V gene has CDR1 ENHRY and CDR2 SYGVKD. Here the CDR3 reads CAISGTARGDTEAFF. DNA of the CDR3: TGTGCCATCAGCGGGACGGCGAGGGGTGACACTGAAGCTTTCTTT.

The rearrangement uses TRBV5-1 and TRBJ2-7; D unclear. CDR3 length equals 15 residues. Germline assignment: CDR1 SGHRS and CDR2 YFSETQ. V was shortened by 0 bases and J by 3 bases, with 13 bases between the two germline ends. CDR3 in amino acids: CASSLDPGSHYEQYF. CDR3 DNA sequence: TGCGCCAGCAGCTTGGATCCCGGGTCCCACTACGAGCAGTACTTC.

In this sample, this clonotype turned up a few times. The CDR3 region has the DNA TGCGCCAGCAGCTTGGCCGAGGAGTATGGCTACACCTTC. This sequence encodes CASSLAEEYGYTF. The rearrangement uses TRBV5-1 and TRBJ1-2; no firm D call. In germline, CDR1 is SGHRS, CDR2 YFSETQ. The V end was cut by 0 bases, the J end by 5 bases, with 8 bases between. The CDR3 spans 13 residues.